This T cell receptor beta chain was sequenced during a study of blood T cell repertoires in COVID-19. Study summary: Material from acute and convalescent COVID-19 was sourced from the United States, Italy and Spain. Sample material is recorded as cDNA or gDNA derived from T cells, B-cell-depleted T cells, or PBMCs.

The CDR3 has 15 amino acids. Germline V gene lookup returns CDR1 SGDLS and CDR2 YYNGEE. With V trimmed by 0 bases and J by 8 bases, 2 bases remained unmatched. Measured with immunoSEQ multiplex PCR; TCRdb has only the in-frame clones, and not every one. The table includes hundreds of thousands of clones, roughly 85% detected once. The origin of this receptor is a woman aged 30 to 39 with active or convalescent COVID-19. This chain uses TRBV9 with TRBJ2-1, with 13 nucleotides matching TRBD2. Sequencing used peripheral blood. This chain's CDR3 is CASSVVGLAGDEQFF. The DNA of the CDR3 is TGTGCCAGCAGCGTAGTAGGACTAGCGGGAGATGAGCAGTTCTTC.